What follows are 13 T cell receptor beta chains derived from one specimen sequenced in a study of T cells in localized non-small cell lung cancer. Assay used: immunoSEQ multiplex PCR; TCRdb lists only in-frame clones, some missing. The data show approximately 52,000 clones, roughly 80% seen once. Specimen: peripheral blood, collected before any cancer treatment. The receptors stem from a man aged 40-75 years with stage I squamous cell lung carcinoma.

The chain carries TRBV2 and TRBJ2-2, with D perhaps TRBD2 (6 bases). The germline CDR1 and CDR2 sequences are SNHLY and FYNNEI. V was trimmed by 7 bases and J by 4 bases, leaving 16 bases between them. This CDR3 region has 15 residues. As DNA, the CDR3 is TGTGCCAGCACCCTCCCCCGGGAGCCCACCGGGGAGCTGTTTTTT. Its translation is CASTLPREPTGELFF.

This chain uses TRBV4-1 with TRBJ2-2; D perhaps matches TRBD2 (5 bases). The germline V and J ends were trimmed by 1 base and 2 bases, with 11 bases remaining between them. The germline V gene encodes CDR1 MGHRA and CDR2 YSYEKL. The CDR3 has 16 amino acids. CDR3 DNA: TGCGCCAGCAGCCAAGGCCTGGGGAGTAACACCGGGGAGCTGTTTTTT. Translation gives CASSQGLGSNTGELFF.

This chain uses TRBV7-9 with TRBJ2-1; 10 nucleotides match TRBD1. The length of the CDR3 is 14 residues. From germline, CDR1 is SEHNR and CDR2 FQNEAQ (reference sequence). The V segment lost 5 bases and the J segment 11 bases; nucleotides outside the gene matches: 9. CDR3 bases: TGTGCCAGCAGCCCCGGGACAGGGGTAAGTCAGCAGTTCTTC. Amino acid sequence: CASSPGTGVSQQFF.

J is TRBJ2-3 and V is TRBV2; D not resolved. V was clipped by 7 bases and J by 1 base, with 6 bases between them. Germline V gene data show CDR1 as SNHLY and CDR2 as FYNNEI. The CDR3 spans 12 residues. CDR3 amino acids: CASTFRTDTQYF. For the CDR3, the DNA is TGTGCCAGCACCTTTCGCACAGATACGCAGTATTTT.

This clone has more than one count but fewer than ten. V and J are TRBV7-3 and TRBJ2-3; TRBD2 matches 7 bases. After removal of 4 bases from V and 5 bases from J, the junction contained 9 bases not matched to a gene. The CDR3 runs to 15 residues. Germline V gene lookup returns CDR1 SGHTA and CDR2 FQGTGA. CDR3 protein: CASSSIAGVGDTQYF. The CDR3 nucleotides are TGTGCCAGCAGCTCCATAGCGGGCGTGGGAGATACGCAGTATTTT.

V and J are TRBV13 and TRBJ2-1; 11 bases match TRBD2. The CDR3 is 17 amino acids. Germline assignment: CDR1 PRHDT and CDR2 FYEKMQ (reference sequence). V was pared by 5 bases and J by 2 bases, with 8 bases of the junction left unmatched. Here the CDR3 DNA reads TGTGCCAGCAGCGCTTCATCTAGCGGGGGGACCTACAATGAGCAGTTCTTC. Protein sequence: CASSASSSGGTYNEQFF.

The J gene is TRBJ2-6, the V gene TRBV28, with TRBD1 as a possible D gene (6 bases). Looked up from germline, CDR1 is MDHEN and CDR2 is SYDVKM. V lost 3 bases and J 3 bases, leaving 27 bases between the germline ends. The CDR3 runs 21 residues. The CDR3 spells CASSFPRRGSQTGFGANVLTF. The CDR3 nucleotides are TGTGCCAGCAGTTTCCCGAGAAGGGGGTCTCAAACGGGGTTTGGGGCCAACGTCCTGACTTTC.

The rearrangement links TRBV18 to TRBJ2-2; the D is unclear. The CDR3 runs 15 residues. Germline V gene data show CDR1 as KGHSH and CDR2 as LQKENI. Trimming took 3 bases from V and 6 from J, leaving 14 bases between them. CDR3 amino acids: CASSPLKALAGELFF. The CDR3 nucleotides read TGTGCCAGCTCACCGCTCAAGGCCCTCGCCGGGGAGCTGTTTTTT. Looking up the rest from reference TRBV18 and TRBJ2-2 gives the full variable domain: NAGVMQNPRHLVRRRGQEARLRCSPMKGHSHVYWYRQLPEEGLKFMVYLQKENIIDESGMPKERFSAEFPKEGPSILRIQQVVRGDSAAYFCASSPLKALAGELFFGEGSRLTVL.

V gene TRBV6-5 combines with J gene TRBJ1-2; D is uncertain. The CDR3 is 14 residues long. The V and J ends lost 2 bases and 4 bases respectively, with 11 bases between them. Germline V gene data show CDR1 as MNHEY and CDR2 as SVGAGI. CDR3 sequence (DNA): TGTGCCAGCAGTTACGGGGTATCGGGCTATGGCTACACCTTC. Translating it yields CASSYGVSGYGYTF.

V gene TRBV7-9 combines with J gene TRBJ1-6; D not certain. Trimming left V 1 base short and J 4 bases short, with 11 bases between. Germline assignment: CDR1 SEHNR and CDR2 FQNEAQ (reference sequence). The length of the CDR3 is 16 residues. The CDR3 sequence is CASSLDRTAYNSPLHF. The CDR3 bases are TGTGCCAGCAGCTTAGATAGGACCGCTTATAATTCACCCCTCCACTTT.

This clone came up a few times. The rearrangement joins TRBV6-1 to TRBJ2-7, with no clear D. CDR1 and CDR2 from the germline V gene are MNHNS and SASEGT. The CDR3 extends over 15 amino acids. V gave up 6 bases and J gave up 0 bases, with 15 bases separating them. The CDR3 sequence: CASSYQWRPSYEQYF. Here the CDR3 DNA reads TGTGCCAGCAGCTACCAGTGGCGACCCTCCTACGAGCAGTACTTC.

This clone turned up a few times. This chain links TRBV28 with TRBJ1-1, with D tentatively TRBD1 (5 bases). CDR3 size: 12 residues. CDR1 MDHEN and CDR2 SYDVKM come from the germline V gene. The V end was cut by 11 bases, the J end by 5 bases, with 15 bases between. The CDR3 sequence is CASMGGRTEAFF. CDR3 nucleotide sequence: TGTGCCTCTATGGGGGGGAGGACTGAAGCTTTCTTT.

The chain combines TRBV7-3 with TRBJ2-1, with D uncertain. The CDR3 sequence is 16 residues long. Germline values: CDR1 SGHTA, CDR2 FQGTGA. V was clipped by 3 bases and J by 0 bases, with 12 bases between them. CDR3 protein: CASSLSGASSYNEQFF. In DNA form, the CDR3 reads TGTGCCAGCAGCTTGTCGGGCGCGAGCTCCTACAATGAGCAGTTCTTC.